This passage covers 16 T cell receptor beta chains from one sample sequenced in a study. Tregs were sorted as CD4+CD25+CD127-/low cells. MiXCR, applied by TCRdb to the 5' RACE reads, yields one record per CDR3 protein. This table has about 57,000 distinct CDR3 sequences, roughly 28% appearing once. The sequencing sample was made of tumor-infiltrating Tregs sorted from the breast tumor. The receptors originated from a female donor with breast cancer.

Regarding this clonotype: An end of the junction does not agree with germline; a read error may underlie this. The V and J genes are TRBV7-7 and TRBJ2-7, with 9 bases aligning to TRBD1. The CDR3 consists of 16 residues. From germline, CDR1 is SSHAT and CDR2 FNYEAQ (reference sequence). In DNA, the CDR3 is TGTGCTAGCAGCCGAAATCCCGGGACAGGGCCCCGCGAGCAGTACTTC. Translating it yields CASSRNPGTGPREQYF.

Concerning this clonotype: With a much larger clone just one base away, this may be a read error. This chain uses TRBV7-7 with TRBJ2-1, with TRBD2 identical over 13 bases. The CDR3 loop spans 13 amino acids. Germline loops: CDR1 SSHAT, CDR2 FNYEAQ (reference sequence). CDR3 nucleotides: TGTGCTAGCAGCTCAGGGACTAGCGGGGAGCGGTTCTTC. Translating gives CASSSGTSGERFF.

This clonotype appeared many times. The chain couples TRBV7-6 to TRBJ2-7, with D perhaps TRBD2 (5 bases). Germline CDR1 SGHVS, CDR2 FNYEAQ. This CDR3 spans 14 amino acids. V lost 1 base to trimming and J lost 0 bases, with 7 bases between them. The CDR3 loop reads CASSLVGGSYEQYF. The CDR3 DNA reads TGTGCCAGCAGCTTAGTAGGAGGCTCCTACGAGCAGTACTTC.

This chain uses TRBV5-1 with TRBJ2-7, with 9 bases fitting TRBD1. The CDR3 consists of 16 residues. Germline-derived CDR1 and CDR2 are SGHRS and YFSETQ. After removal of 0 bases from V and 5 bases from J, the junction contained 9 bases not matched to a gene. CDR3 loop: CASSLGAGTGSHEQYF. CDR3 DNA sequence: TGCGCCAGCAGCTTGGGGGCCGGGACAGGGTCCCACGAGCAGTACTTC.

This clonotype was detected a few times. The rearrangement joins TRBV30 to TRBJ1-6; D may be TRBD1 (5 bases). Germline V gene lookup returns CDR1 GTSNPN and CDR2 SVGIG (reference sequence). V was cut by 8 bases and J by 10 bases, with 18 bases left in between. CDR3 length equals 13 residues. The CDR3 sequence: CAGAEAEGSPLHF. The CDR3 DNA is TGTGCCGGGGCGGAGGCCGAGGGCTCACCCCTCCACTTT.

This clonotype was seen repeatedly, ten times or more. The DNA for the CDR3 is TGCGCCAGCAGCTTTAGCGGGAGGGGCTCCTACAATGAGCAGTTCTTC. Amino acid sequence: CASSFSGRGSYNEQFF. The rearrangement uses TRBV5-1 and TRBJ2-1; TRBD2 matches 11 bases. Trimming at V came to 2 bases and at J to 0 bases, leaving 1 base not matched to a gene. Per the germline V gene, CDR1 is SGHRS and CDR2 is YFSETQ. CDR3 size: 16 residues. Drawing the rest from reference TRBV5-1 and TRBJ2-1, the complete variable domain is KAGVTQTPRYLIKTRGQQVTLSCSPISGHRSVSWYQQTPGQGLQFLFEYFSETQRNKGNFPGRFSGRQFSNSRSEMNVSTLELGDSALYLCASSFSGRGSYNEQFFGPGTRLTVL.

As to this clonotype: A much bigger clone sits one base away, suggesting this may be a read error. The chain uses TRBV2 and TRBJ2-3; D call uncertain. This CDR3 is built from 13 residues. Germline loops: CDR1 SNHLY, CDR2 FYNNEI. The chain's CDR3 is CASRGFPTDTEYF. CDR3 nucleotide sequence: TGTGCCAGCCGTGGCTTCCCCACAGATACGGAGTATTTT.

The chain uses TRBV20-1 and TRBJ2-7; D is unresolved. V lost 3 bases, J lost 2 bases, and 14 bases lay in between. Germline V gene sequence: CDR1 DFQATT, CDR2 SNEGSKA (reference sequence). The CDR3 is 14 residues long. The CDR3 DNA is TGCAGTGCTAGGAGGAGTTCCGGAGCCTACGAGCAGTACTTC. Translation: CSARRSSGAYEQYF.

The V and J genes are TRBV5-4 and TRBJ1-6; 8 bases line up with TRBD1. J was trimmed by 7 bases and V by 4 bases; bases with no gene match: 10. The CDR3 is made up of 16 amino acids. Per germline, CDR1 SGHNT and CDR2 YYREEE (reference sequence). CDR3 sequence reads: CASSPTTRQGNSPLHF. The DNA for the CDR3 is TGTGCCAGCAGCCCTACAACGAGACAGGGGAATTCACCCCTCCACTTT.

Comments on this clonotype: The junction departs from the called germline gene at one end, perhaps through a read error. The chain employs TRBV12-3 or TRBV12-4 and TRBJ1-1, with D maybe TRBD1 (5 bases). The CDR3 consists of 14 residues. Here the CDR3 reads CTSRPGSGNTEAFF. In nucleotides, the CDR3 is TGTACCAGCAGACCAGGGTCAGGGAACACTGAAGCTTTCTTT.

The rearrangement joins TRBV12-3 or TRBV12-4 to TRBJ2-5; 11 bases align to TRBD1. V was clipped by 6 bases and J by 4 bases; unmatched bases: 4. The CDR3 contains 14 residues. The CDR3 spells CASSRTGGGETQYF. The CDR3 DNA sequence: TGTGCCAGCAGCCGGACAGGGGGCGGAGAGACCCAGTACTTC.

The sample holds many counts of this clonotype. This chain joins TRBV9 and TRBJ1-2; D may be TRBD1 (6 bases). This CDR3 region has 15 residues. Germline CDR1 SGDLS, CDR2 YYNGEE. V gave up 1 base and J gave up 4 bases, with 14 bases separating them. The CDR3 coding sequence is TGTGCCAGCAGCGTATCGGGGGCGCAGGTCTATGGCTACACCTTC. This gives the protein CASSVSGAQVYGYTF. The full variable domain, completed using reference TRBV9 and TRBJ1-2, is DSGVTQTPKHLITATGQRVTLRCSPRSGDLSVYWYQQSLDQGLQFLIQYYNGEERAKGNILERFSAQQFPDLHSELNLSSLELGDSALYFCASSVSGAQVYGYTFGSGTRLTVV.

This clonotype was seen a handful of times. The chain has TRBV7-2 and TRBJ2-5, with TRBD1 identical over 7 bases. There are 15 residues in the CDR3. The V gene's germline CDR1 is SGHTA and CDR2 FQGNSA. After removal of 1 base from V and 1 base from J, the junction contained 3 bases not matched to a gene. CDR3 in amino acids: CASSLGTGRQETQYF. The CDR3 coding sequence is TGTGCCAGCAGCTTAGGGACAGGACGCCAAGAGACCCAGTACTTC.

The chain carries TRBV29-1 and TRBJ2-6, with D possibly matching TRBD1 (5 bases). Germline lookup yields CDR1 SQVTM and CDR2 ANQGSEA. This CDR3 region has 15 residues. V lost 7 bases and J lost 2, with 15 bases in between. The CDR3 nucleotides read TGCAGCGCCAGGACACCCACGGCTGGGGCCAACGTCCTGACTTTC. This encodes CSARTPTAGANVLTF.

V and J are TRBV7-2 and TRBJ1-2, with D perhaps matching TRBD1 (6 bases). Trimming stripped 2 bases from V and 4 bases from J, with 20 bases between. The CDR3 runs 17 residues. CDR1 and CDR2 (germline): SGHTA, FQGNSA. The DNA of the CDR3 is TGTGCCAGCAGCTTAACGGGGGGCGGATTGACGGGCTATGGCTACACCTTC. Translated: CASSLTGGGLTGYGYTF.

This clonotype was seen only a few times. This rearrangement joins TRBV5-6 to TRBJ2-1, with 7 bases lining up with TRBD1. The V gene end was trimmed by 1 base and the J gene end by 7 bases; junction bases not matched to a gene: 2. Germline-derived CDR1 and CDR2 are SGHDT and YYEEEE. The CDR3 extends over 13 amino acids. The CDR3 nucleotides are TGTGCCAGCAGCTTGCCCAGGGGGAATGAGCAGTTCTTC. Translation: CASSLPRGNEQFF.